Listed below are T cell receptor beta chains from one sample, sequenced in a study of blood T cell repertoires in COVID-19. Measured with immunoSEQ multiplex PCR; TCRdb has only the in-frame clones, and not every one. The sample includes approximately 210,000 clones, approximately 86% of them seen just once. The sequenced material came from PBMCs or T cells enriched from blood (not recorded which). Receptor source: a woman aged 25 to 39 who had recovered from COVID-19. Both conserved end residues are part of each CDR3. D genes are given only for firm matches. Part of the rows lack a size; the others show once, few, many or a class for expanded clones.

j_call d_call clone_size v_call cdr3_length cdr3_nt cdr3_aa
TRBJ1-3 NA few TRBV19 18 TGTGCCAGTAGTCGAAAGGGGTCACAGACCAACTCTGGAAACACCATATATTTT CASSRKGSQTNSGNTIYF
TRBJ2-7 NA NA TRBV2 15 TGTGCCAGCAGTGACGGAGCGAGGAGGTCCTACGAGCAGTACTTC CASSDGARRSYEQYF
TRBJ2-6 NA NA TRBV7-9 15 TGTGCCAGCAGCTTGAGGGTAGCTGGGGCCAACGTCCTGACTTTC CASSLRVAGANVLTF
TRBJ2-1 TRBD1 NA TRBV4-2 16 TGTGCCAGCAGCCAAGTGGGGTTGGACAGGAACAATGAGCAGTTCTTC CASSQVGLDRNNEQFF
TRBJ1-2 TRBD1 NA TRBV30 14 TGTGCCTGGAGCCGGGACAGAGAAAACTATGGCTACACCTTC CAWSRDRENYGYTF
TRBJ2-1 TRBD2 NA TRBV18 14 TGTGCCAGCTCCGGGACTAGCGGGGACAATGAGCAGTTCTTC CASSGTSGDNEQFF
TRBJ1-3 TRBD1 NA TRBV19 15 TGTGCCAGTAGCCCAGCGACAGGGGCTGGAAACACCATATATTTT CASSPATGAGNTIYF
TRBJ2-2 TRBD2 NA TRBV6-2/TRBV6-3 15 TGTGCCAGCAGTTACCCGGGAGGGCCCACCGGGGAGCTGTTTTTT CASSYPGGPTGELFF
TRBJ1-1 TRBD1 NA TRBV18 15 TGTGCCAGCTCACCCAGTGGGACAGAACGCGTTGGGGCTTTCTTT CASSPSGTERVGAFF
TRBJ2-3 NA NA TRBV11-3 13 TGTGCCAGCAGCTTAGATCGTCCAGATACGCAGTATTTT CASSLDRPDTQYF
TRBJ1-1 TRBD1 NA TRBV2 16 TGTGCCAGCAGTGGGGGGACAGGGGGCGAAAACACTGAAGCTTTCTTT CASSGGTGGENTEAFF
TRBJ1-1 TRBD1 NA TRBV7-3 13 TGTGCCAGCAGCGACAGGGGGTCCGGTGAAGCTTTCTTT CASSDRGSGEAFF
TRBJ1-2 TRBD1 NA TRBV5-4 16 TGTGCCAGCAGCCCACGACAGGGTAAAGCTAACTATGGCTACACCTTC CASSPRQGKANYGYTF
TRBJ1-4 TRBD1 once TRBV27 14 TGTGCCAGCAGGAAGGGACAGACAAATGAAAAACTGTTTTTT CASRKGQTNEKLFF
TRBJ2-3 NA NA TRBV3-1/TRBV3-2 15 TGTGCCAGCAGCCAAGAGTTACTAGCAACAGATACGCAGTATTTT CASSQELLATDTQYF
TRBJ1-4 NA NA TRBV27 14 TGTGCCAGCAGTCCAGGGCCCACTAATGAAAAACTGTTTTTT CASSPGPTNEKLFF
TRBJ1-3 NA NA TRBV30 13 TGTGCCTGGAAAGAAGGGGTTGGAAACACCATATATTTT CAWKEGVGNTIYF
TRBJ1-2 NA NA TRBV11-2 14 TGTGCCAGCAGCTTAGAGGGCAGGGCCTATGGCTACACCTTC CASSLEGRAYGYTF
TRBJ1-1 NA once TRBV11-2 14 TGTGCCAGCAGCTTATCCGACAGGAACACTGAAGCTTTCTTT CASSLSDRNTEAFF
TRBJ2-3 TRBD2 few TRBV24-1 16 TGTGCCACCAGTGATACGACTAGCGGGGGCACAGATACGCAGTATTTT CATSDTTSGGTDTQYF
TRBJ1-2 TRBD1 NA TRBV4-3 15 TGCGCCAGCAGCCAATCCCAGGGGGCCAGATATGGCTACACCTTC CASSQSQGARYGYTF
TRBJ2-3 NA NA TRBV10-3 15 TGTGCCATCAGTGAGGGCAATCTCTGGACAGATACGCAGTATTTT CAISEGNLWTDTQYF
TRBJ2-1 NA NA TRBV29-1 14 TGCAGCGTTGAAGTGGGCTCTTCCTACAATGAGCAGTTCTTC CSVEVGSSYNEQFF
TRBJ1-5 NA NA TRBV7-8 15 TGTGCCAGCAGCTTAGGGGGGCGTAGCAATCAGCCCCAGCATTTT CASSLGGRSNQPQHF
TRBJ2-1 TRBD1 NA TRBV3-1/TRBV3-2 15 TGTGCCAGCAGCCAAGGACAGGGTAACTACAATGAGCAGTTCTTC CASSQGQGNYNEQFF
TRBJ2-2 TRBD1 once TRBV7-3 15 TGTGCCAGCCAACGGGACAGGCCGAACACCGGGGAGCTGTTTTTT CASQRDRPNTGELFF
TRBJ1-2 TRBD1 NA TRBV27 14 TGTGCCAGCAGTTTATCGGCAGGGGGCAATGGCTACACCTTC CASSLSAGGNGYTF
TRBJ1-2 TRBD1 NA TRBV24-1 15 TGTGCCACCAGTGACACCGCCGGGACAGGGGATGGCTACACCTTC CATSDTAGTGDGYTF
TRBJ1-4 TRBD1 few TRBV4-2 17 TGTGCCAGCAGCCAAGATCCAGGGACAGGGCTGAATGAAAAACTGTTTTTT CASSQDPGTGLNEKLFF
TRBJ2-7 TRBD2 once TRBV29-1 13 TGCAGCGTTGATGCGGGAGGGCCCGACGAGCAGTACTTC CSVDAGGPDEQYF
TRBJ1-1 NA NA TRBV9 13 TGTGCCAGCAGCCTTCAGGGAGGTGATGAAGCTTTCTTT CASSLQGGDEAFF
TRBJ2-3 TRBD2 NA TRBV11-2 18 TGTGCCAGCAGCTTAGAGCCCTCACTAGCGGGGGGCACAGATACGCAGTATTTT CASSLEPSLAGGTDTQYF
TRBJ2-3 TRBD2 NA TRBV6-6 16 TGTGCCAGCAGTTTATTAGCGGGAGGGGTCACAGATACGCAGTATTTT CASSLLAGGVTDTQYF
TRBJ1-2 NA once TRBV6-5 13 TGTGCCAGCATTCCGACAGAGAACTATGGCTACACCTTC CASIPTENYGYTF
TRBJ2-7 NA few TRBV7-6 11 TGTGCCAGCTCGCGCGGCACCGAGCAGTACTTC CASSRGTEQYF
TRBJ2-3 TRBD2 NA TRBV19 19 TGTGCCAGTAGTATAGATCCGAAGGGACTAGCGGGAGACACAGATACGCAGTATTTT CASSIDPKGLAGDTDTQYF
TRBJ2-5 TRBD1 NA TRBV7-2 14 TGTGCCAGCAGCTTTGACAGGGGGGGAAAGACCCAGTACTTC CASSFDRGGKTQYF
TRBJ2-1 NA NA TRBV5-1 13 TGCGCCAGCAGCTTGGACTTGAACAATGAGCAGTTCTTC CASSLDLNNEQFF
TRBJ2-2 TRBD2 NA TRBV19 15 TGTGCCAGTACCCCAGCGGGAGGGTTCGCCGGGGAGCTGTTTTTT CASTPAGGFAGELFF
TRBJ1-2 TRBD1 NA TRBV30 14 TGTGCCTGGAGGGCCACAGGGGGCCGGGGAGGCTACACCTTC CAWRATGGRGGYTF
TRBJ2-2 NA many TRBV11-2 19 TGTGCCAGCAGCTTAGGTCCGGCGACAGCCCTAACTGATTCCGGGGAGCTGTTTTTT CASSLGPATALTDSGELFF
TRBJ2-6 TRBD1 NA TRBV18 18 TGTGCCAGCTCACCGCTAGGGACAGTGAGCTCTGGGGCCAACGTCCTGACTTTC CASSPLGTVSSGANVLTF
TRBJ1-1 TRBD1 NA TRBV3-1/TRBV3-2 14 TGTGCCAGCAGCCACGGACAGGGGAACACTGAAGCTTTCTTT CASSHGQGNTEAFF